This is a list of T cell receptor beta chains from one sample in a study of blood T cell repertoires in COVID-19. Method: immunoSEQ multiplex PCR; TCRdb's copy keeps in-frame clones and lacks some. The sample holds some 200,000 clones, roughly 80% seen once. The sequenced material came from PBMCs or T cells enriched from blood (not recorded which). Receptors originate from a man aged 40-49 years who had recovered from COVID-19. Both conserved end residues are part of each CDR3. Fields, in order: D gene, V gene, J gene, clone size, CDR3 protein, CDR3 DNA. A D gene is named only where the DNA matches it firmly. For some rows the clone size is stated as once, few or many, or as a class when expanded; others skip it.

d_gene: NA
v_gene: TRBV6-5
j_gene: TRBJ2-5
abundance: NA
CDR3aa: CASSRDLQETQYF
CDR3nt: TGTGCCAGCAGTCGGGACTTACAAGAGACCCAGTACTTC

d_gene: TRBD2
v_gene: TRBV7-9
j_gene: TRBJ2-1
abundance: NA
CDR3aa: CASSSPLTSGRINEQFF
CDR3nt: TGTGCCAGCAGCTCCCCCCTGACTAGCGGGAGAATAAATGAGCAGTTCTTC

d_gene: NA
v_gene: TRBV18
j_gene: TRBJ2-4
abundance: once
CDR3aa: CASSQGSGSKNIQYF
CDR3nt: TGTGCCAGCTCACAAGGGAGTGGTAGCAAAAACATTCAGTACTTC

d_gene: NA
v_gene: TRBV9
j_gene: TRBJ1-1
abundance: NA
CDR3aa: CASSPKGMNTEAFF
CDR3nt: TGTGCCAGCAGCCCAAAGGGGATGAACACTGAAGCTTTCTTT

d_gene: TRBD1
v_gene: TRBV3-1/TRBV3-2
j_gene: TRBJ2-7
abundance: NA
CDR3aa: CASSQDRQGEQYF
CDR3nt: TGTGCCAGCAGCCAAGACCGACAGGGCGAGCAGTACTTC

d_gene: NA
v_gene: TRBV7-9
j_gene: TRBJ2-1
abundance: NA
CDR3aa: CASSPRRAGSGDEQFF
CDR3nt: TGTGCCAGCAGCCCCCGACGGGCGGGGAGTGGGGATGAGCAGTTCTTC

d_gene: NA
v_gene: TRBV30
j_gene: TRBJ1-6
abundance: NA
CDR3aa: CAWSPPRVGSPLHF
CDR3nt: TGTGCCTGGAGCCCACCACGGGTGGGTTCACCCCTCCACTTT

d_gene: NA
v_gene: TRBV7-9
j_gene: TRBJ2-1
abundance: NA
CDR3aa: CASSLPSMNEQFF
CDR3nt: TGTGCCAGCAGCTTACCTAGCATGAATGAGCAGTTCTTC

d_gene: TRBD2
v_gene: TRBV5-4
j_gene: TRBJ2-2
abundance: NA
CDR3aa: CASSLAGVFTGELFF
CDR3nt: TGTGCCAGCAGCCTAGCGGGGGTTTTCACCGGGGAGCTGTTTTTT

d_gene: NA
v_gene: TRBV4-1
j_gene: TRBJ2-5
abundance: NA
CDR3aa: CASSQDAGQQETQYF
CDR3nt: TGCGCCAGCAGCCAAGACGCGGGACAGCAAGAGACCCAGTACTTC

d_gene: TRBD1
v_gene: TRBV5-5
j_gene: TRBJ1-2
abundance: NA
CDR3aa: CASSFRDRGEYGYTF
CDR3nt: TGTGCCAGCAGCTTCCGGGACAGGGGAGAATATGGCTACACCTTC

d_gene: TRBD1
v_gene: TRBV19
j_gene: TRBJ1-6
abundance: NA
CDR3aa: CASSIVPGGRLSSYNSPLHF
CDR3nt: TGTGCCAGTAGTATAGTACCAGGGGGTCGCCTCAGCTCCTATAATTCACCCCTCCACTTT

d_gene: NA
v_gene: TRBV11-2
j_gene: TRBJ1-4
abundance: few
CDR3aa: CASSPRFRSRGANEKLFF
CDR3nt: TGTGCCAGCAGCCCGCGGTTTAGGTCCCGGGGGGCTAATGAAAAACTGTTTTTT

d_gene: TRBD1
v_gene: TRBV5-1
j_gene: TRBJ1-4
abundance: NA
CDR3aa: CASSGPGGRNEKLFF
CDR3nt: TGCGCCAGCAGCGGGCCAGGGGGACGAAATGAAAAACTGTTTTTT

d_gene: NA
v_gene: TRBV23-1
j_gene: TRBJ1-1
abundance: NA
CDR3aa: CASSQSGGTEAFF
CDR3nt: TGCGCCAGCAGTCAATCCGGGGGAACTGAAGCTTTCTTT

d_gene: NA
v_gene: TRBV28
j_gene: TRBJ2-7
abundance: few
CDR3aa: CASSPGQTLPIYEQYF
CDR3nt: TGTGCCAGCAGTCCCGGACAGACCTTGCCCATCTACGAGCAGTACTTC

d_gene: TRBD2
v_gene: TRBV6-2/TRBV6-3
j_gene: TRBJ2-1
abundance: NA
CDR3aa: CASSPDLAGYNEQFF
CDR3nt: TGTGCCAGCAGTCCAGACCTAGCGGGATACAATGAGCAGTTCTTC

d_gene: NA
v_gene: TRBV5-4
j_gene: TRBJ1-1
abundance: once
CDR3aa: CASSLGAGNTEAFF
CDR3nt: TGTGCCAGCAGCTTGGGAGCTGGGAACACTGAAGCTTTCTTT

d_gene: NA
v_gene: TRBV19
j_gene: TRBJ2-7
abundance: NA
CDR3aa: CASSIAGDPSYEQYF
CDR3nt: TGTGCCAGTAGTATAGCAGGGGACCCATCGTACGAGCAGTACTTC

d_gene: NA
v_gene: TRBV7-2
j_gene: TRBJ2-2
abundance: NA
CDR3aa: CASSSRVAGELFF
CDR3nt: TGTGCCAGCAGCTCGCGCGTTGCCGGGGAGCTGTTTTTT

d_gene: TRBD1
v_gene: TRBV7-9
j_gene: TRBJ2-6
abundance: NA
CDR3aa: CASSPYGTERPGANVLTF
CDR3nt: TGTGCCAGCAGCCCATACGGGACAGAAAGGCCTGGGGCCAACGTCCTGACTTTC

d_gene: TRBD1
v_gene: TRBV28
j_gene: TRBJ1-5
abundance: NA
CDR3aa: CASSLGIGQGNQPQHF
CDR3nt: TGTGCCAGCAGTTTGGGAATCGGACAGGGGAATCAGCCCCAGCATTTT

d_gene: NA
v_gene: TRBV2
j_gene: TRBJ2-7
abundance: NA
CDR3aa: CATSDSNSYEQYF
CDR3nt: TGTGCCACCTCGGACAGCAACTCCTACGAGCAGTACTTC

d_gene: TRBD1
v_gene: TRBV16
j_gene: TRBJ1-4
abundance: NA
CDR3aa: CASSPGQGAGKLFF
CDR3nt: TGTGCCAGCAGTCCCGGACAGGGCGCAGGAAAACTGTTTTTT

d_gene: NA
v_gene: TRBV28
j_gene: TRBJ2-7
abundance: NA
CDR3aa: CASVASPTYEQYF
CDR3nt: TGTGCCAGCGTGGCTAGCCCAACCTACGAGCAGTACTTC

d_gene: NA
v_gene: TRBV7-9
j_gene: TRBJ2-2
abundance: NA
CDR3aa: CASSMGLENTGELFF
CDR3nt: TGTGCCAGCAGCATGGGACTCGAGAACACCGGGGAGCTGTTTTTT

d_gene: NA
v_gene: TRBV16
j_gene: TRBJ1-1
abundance: NA
CDR3aa: CASSLDRNTEAFF
CDR3nt: TGTGCCAGCAGCCTAGACAGGAACACTGAAGCTTTCTTT

d_gene: NA
v_gene: TRBV28
j_gene: TRBJ1-2
abundance: NA
CDR3aa: CASSFSGMRRDGYTF
CDR3nt: TGTGCCAGCAGTTTTTCAGGGATGCGTCGTGATGGCTACACCTTC

d_gene: NA
v_gene: TRBV13
j_gene: TRBJ1-1
abundance: NA
CDR3aa: CASSMRPNTEAFF
CDR3nt: TGTGCCAGCAGCATGAGGCCCAACACTGAAGCTTTCTTT

d_gene: NA
v_gene: TRBV13
j_gene: TRBJ2-6
abundance: NA
CDR3aa: CASSFRHGGSGANVLTF
CDR3nt: TGTGCCAGCAGCTTCCGTCACGGGGGATCTGGGGCCAACGTCCTGACTTTC

d_gene: TRBD1
v_gene: TRBV7-9
j_gene: TRBJ2-7
abundance: once
CDR3aa: CASSARQGPPRSINF
CDR3nt: TGTGCCAGCAGCGCTAGACAGGGTCCCCCCCGATCAATCAACTTC

d_gene: NA
v_gene: TRBV29-1
j_gene: TRBJ1-1
abundance: NA
CDR3aa: CSVEGSYGSKYTEAFF
CDR3nt: TGCAGCGTTGAAGGGAGCTACGGCTCTAAGTACACTGAAGCTTTCTTT

d_gene: TRBD2
v_gene: TRBV25-1
j_gene: TRBJ2-7
abundance: NA
CDR3aa: CASSEKEHLLSGSYEQYF
CDR3nt: TGTGCCAGCAGTGAAAAGGAACACCTTCTTAGCGGGAGCTACGAGCAGTACTTC

d_gene: NA
v_gene: TRBV2
j_gene: TRBJ2-1
abundance: NA
CDR3aa: CASKGKTGAYNEQFF
CDR3nt: TGTGCCAGCAAGGGTAAAACGGGAGCCTACAATGAGCAGTTCTTC

d_gene: TRBD2
v_gene: TRBV5-1
j_gene: TRBJ2-5
abundance: NA
CDR3aa: CASTLGAGGGETQYF
CDR3nt: TGCGCCAGCACCTTGGGGGCGGGAGGAGGAGAGACCCAGTACTTC

d_gene: NA
v_gene: TRBV30
j_gene: TRBJ2-7
abundance: NA
CDR3aa: CAWRSRTGLPYEQYF
CDR3nt: TGTGCCTGGAGGTCGAGGACAGGACTACCTTACGAGCAGTACTTC

d_gene: TRBD1
v_gene: TRBV11-1
j_gene: TRBJ1-2
abundance: NA
CDR3aa: CASSPDRNYGYTF
CDR3nt: TGTGCCAGCAGCCCGGACAGGAACTATGGCTACACCTTC

d_gene: TRBD2
v_gene: TRBV7-9
j_gene: TRBJ2-7
abundance: NA
CDR3aa: CASSSTGTSGSFSYEQYF
CDR3nt: TGTGCCAGCAGCTCAACCGGGACTAGCGGGAGCTTCTCCTACGAGCAGTACTTC

d_gene: NA
v_gene: TRBV28
j_gene: TRBJ1-5
abundance: NA
CDR3aa: CASSDIVNQPQHF
CDR3nt: TGTGCCAGCAGTGACATCGTGAATCAGCCCCAGCATTTT

d_gene: TRBD1
v_gene: TRBV5-5
j_gene: TRBJ2-2
abundance: NA
CDR3aa: CASSSGQDWNTGELFF
CDR3nt: TGTGCCAGCAGTTCCGGACAGGATTGGAACACCGGGGAGCTGTTTTTT

d_gene: TRBD1
v_gene: TRBV7-2
j_gene: TRBJ2-2
abundance: NA
CDR3aa: CASSRTGGTGELFF
CDR3nt: TGTGCCAGCAGTCGGACAGGAGGCACCGGGGAGCTGTTTTTT

d_gene: TRBD2
v_gene: TRBV4-3
j_gene: TRBJ2-2
abundance: NA
CDR3aa: CASSLRLAGGTGELFF
CDR3nt: TGCGCCAGCAGCTTACGGCTAGCGGGAGGTACCGGGGAGCTGTTTTTT

d_gene: NA
v_gene: TRBV5-1
j_gene: TRBJ1-2
abundance: NA
CDR3aa: CASSEAFLRGYTF
CDR3nt: TGCGCCAGCAGCGAGGCCTTTTTAAGGGGCTACACCTTC

d_gene: NA
v_gene: TRBV6-4
j_gene: TRBJ1-2
abundance: NA
CDR3aa: CASRTDRPNYGYTF
CDR3nt: TGTGCCAGCAGAACGGACAGACCTAACTATGGCTACACCTTC

d_gene: TRBD1
v_gene: TRBV27
j_gene: TRBJ2-3
abundance: NA
CDR3aa: CASSTRDRGTDTQYF
CDR3nt: TGTGCCAGTTCTACCCGGGACAGGGGCACAGATACGCAGTATTTT

d_gene: NA
v_gene: TRBV5-6
j_gene: TRBJ2-5
abundance: few
CDR3aa: CASSFGPQETQYF
CDR3nt: TGTGCCAGCAGCTTTGGCCCCCAAGAGACCCAGTACTTC

d_gene: TRBD1
v_gene: TRBV3-1/TRBV3-2
j_gene: TRBJ2-2
abundance: NA
CDR3aa: CASGQGYTGELFF
CDR3nt: TGTGCCAGCGGACAGGGGTACACCGGGGAGCTGTTTTTT

d_gene: TRBD2
v_gene: TRBV5-1
j_gene: TRBJ2-4
abundance: NA
CDR3aa: CASSPGLAGDPRAKNIQYF
CDR3nt: TGCGCCAGCAGCCCCGGACTAGCGGGAGATCCGAGGGCCAAAAACATTCAGTACTTC

d_gene: TRBD2
v_gene: TRBV6-2/TRBV6-3
j_gene: TRBJ2-1
abundance: few
CDR3aa: CASSTGRLAGQSSYNEQFF
CDR3nt: TGTGCCAGCAGTACGGGCCGACTAGCGGGCCAAAGCTCCTACAATGAGCAGTTCTTC

d_gene: TRBD2
v_gene: TRBV6-2/TRBV6-3
j_gene: TRBJ2-5
abundance: NA
CDR3aa: CASSYGLAGYVETQYF
CDR3nt: TGTGCCAGCAGTTACGGGCTAGCGGGATATGTAGAGACCCAGTACTTC

d_gene: NA
v_gene: TRBV7-3
j_gene: TRBJ1-1
abundance: once
CDR3aa: CASSLTGGFTEAFF
CDR3nt: TGTGCCAGCAGCTTAACAGGGGGTTTCACTGAAGCTTTCTTT

d_gene: NA
v_gene: TRBV7-2
j_gene: TRBJ1-2
abundance: NA
CDR3aa: CASSLAGGGDPYGYTF
CDR3nt: TGTGCCAGCAGCTTAGCGGGGGGAGGGGACCCCTATGGCTACACCTTC

d_gene: NA
v_gene: TRBV10-3
j_gene: TRBJ2-5
abundance: NA
CDR3aa: CAISDGREGTQYF
CDR3nt: TGTGCCATCAGTGATGGCAGGGAAGGGACCCAGTACTTC

d_gene: TRBD2
v_gene: TRBV2
j_gene: TRBJ2-1
abundance: NA
CDR3aa: CASNIAGTYNEQFF
CDR3nt: TGTGCCAGCAATATAGCGGGGACCTACAATGAGCAGTTCTTC

d_gene: TRBD1
v_gene: TRBV7-3
j_gene: TRBJ1-1
abundance: NA
CDR3aa: CASSWGQDTEAFF
CDR3nt: TGTGCCAGCAGCTGGGGACAGGACACTGAAGCTTTCTTT

d_gene: NA
v_gene: TRBV28
j_gene: TRBJ1-5
abundance: NA
CDR3aa: CAAFKGQISNQPQHF
CDR3nt: TGTGCCGCATTCAAGGGGCAAATTAGCAATCAGCCCCAGCATTTT

d_gene: NA
v_gene: TRBV2
j_gene: TRBJ1-1
abundance: NA
CDR3aa: CASSDQVGVFGNEAFF
CDR3nt: TGTGCCAGCAGTGACCAAGTAGGCGTTTTCGGGAATGAAGCTTTCTTT